The following is a TCR beta chain sequence with its context. Antigen specificity is unknown. The data originate from a study of cytomegalovirus exposure and HLA in healthy donors. The study, taken as a whole, reports: 87-base-pair reads could not separate some V segments, including TRBV6-2 and TRBV6-3. With DRB1 most and HLA-C fewest, TCR association rates differed between HLA loci in a later analysis. Several of the most significant clusters appeared linked to common viral pathogens, based on a later analysis. Later examination showed HLA-associated TCR beta chains had greater clonal expansion than equally common others.

The CDR3 runs 16 residues. Trimming removed 5 bases from V and 0 bases from J; junction bases left unmatched: 8. Germline V gene data show CDR1 as ENHRY and CDR2 as SYGVKD. The PCR used 60 Vbeta and 13 Jbeta primers. Repertoires were generated with immunoSEQ multiplex PCR, while TCRdb's copy carries only in-frame clones and drops some. Of about 170,000 clones listed, roughly 70% are singletons. This chain connects TRBV10-3 to TRBJ2-3; 7 nucleotides line up with TRBD2. Sequencing used PBMCs. The clonotype comes from a woman aged 18-30 years in good health and CMV-seropositive. CDR3 coding DNA: TGTGCCATCAGTTCTACCAGCGGGGTTAGCACAGATACGCAGTATTTT. Amino acid sequence: CAISSTSGVSTDTQYF.